A selection of T cell receptor beta chains follows, all from one sample in a study of blood T cell repertoires in COVID-19. The assay was immunoSEQ multiplex PCR, and TCRdb's table has in-frame clones only and misses some. The table has over 55,000 clones, about 86% seen once. The specimen was peripheral blood. The receptors stem from a man between 45 and 60 years old with active COVID-19. Each CDR3 is given without its conserved first and last residue.

V gene	J gene	CDR3 protein
TRBV11-2	TRBJ1-2	ASSIGGARANYGYT
TRBV2	TRBJ2-3	ASSPLAGVGDTQY
TRBV19	TRBJ2-7	ASSTAGSEQY
TRBV7-2	TRBJ2-5	ASSSGTSGTTAETQY
TRBV30	TRBJ1-6	AWSGRGNYNSPLH
TRBV29-1	TRBJ1-1	SVGWDRVPAF
TRBV2	TRBJ2-3	ASTLKRAGSTDTQY
TRBV12-3/TRBV12-4	TRBJ2-1	ASSRLVNEQF
TRBV6-5	TRBJ1-2	ASSRSGLGYT
TRBV18	TRBJ2-1	ASSPSGTSYNEQF
TRBV29-1	TRBJ2-5	SVESGETQY
TRBV7-3	TRBJ2-1	ASSSDGTRNEQF
TRBV7-8	TRBJ1-2	ASSLRGQGVAGYT
TRBV29-1	TRBJ1-2	SVEPLLDGYT
TRBV10-1	TRBJ1-1	ASSEQTSSEAF
TRBV27	TRBJ2-1	ASSFGQASYNEQF
TRBV18	TRBJ1-6	ASSLTGGSMNSPLH
TRBV6-6	TRBJ1-2	ASTRQGAGYT
TRBV5-1	TRBJ1-2	ASSLVTDTYGYT
TRBV11-3	TRBJ2-5	ASSPEYQETQY
TRBV18	TRBJ2-7	ASSPGTGLYEQY
TRBV19	TRBJ1-1	ASNQGVYEAF
TRBV28	TRBJ2-2	ASSLTLNTGELF
TRBV19	TRBJ1-2	ASSIDLGQTYYGYT